The entry that follows covers one T cell receptor (beta chain) sequence. This sample was taken from a study of blood T cell repertoires in COVID-19. Background on the study: PBMCs, B-cell-depleted T cells, or T cells provided the cDNA or gDNA that made up the material.

Methods used by the authors: Cell counts per sample came from amplifying reference gene primers. The repertoire was sequenced with immunoSEQ multiplex PCR; TCRdb's copy has only in-frame clones and lacks some. The DNA was the basis for D and trimming; V, J and clone size are from that table. Among over 200,000 clones listed, 75% to 90% were seen once. This CDR3 contains 16 residues. The chain recombines TRBV21-1 with TRBJ1-2; the D segment call TRBD1 is taken from the table without a DNA check. TRBV21-1 is noted as a pseudogene. The sequenced material came from peripheral blood. This TCR was sampled from a woman aged 25 to 39 who had recovered from COVID-19. The chain's CDR3 is CASSKRRDSYNYGYTF. The CDR3 DNA is TGTGCCAGCAGCAAAAGGCGAGACAGTTACAACTATGGCTACACCTTC.